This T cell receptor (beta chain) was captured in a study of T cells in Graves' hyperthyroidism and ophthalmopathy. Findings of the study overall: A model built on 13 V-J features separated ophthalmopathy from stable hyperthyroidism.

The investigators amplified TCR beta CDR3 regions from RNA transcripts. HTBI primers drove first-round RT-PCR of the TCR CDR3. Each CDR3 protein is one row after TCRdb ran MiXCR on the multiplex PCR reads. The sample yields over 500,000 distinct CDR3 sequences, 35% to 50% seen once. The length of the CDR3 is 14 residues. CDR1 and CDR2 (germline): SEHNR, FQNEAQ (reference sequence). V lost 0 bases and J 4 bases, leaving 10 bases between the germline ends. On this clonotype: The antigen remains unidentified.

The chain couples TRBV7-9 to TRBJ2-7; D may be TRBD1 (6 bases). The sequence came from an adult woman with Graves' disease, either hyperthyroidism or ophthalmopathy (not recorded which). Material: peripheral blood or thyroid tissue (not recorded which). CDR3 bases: TGTGCCAGCAGCTTAGCGGGGACACTGTACGAGCAGTACTTC. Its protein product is CASSLAGTLYEQYF.